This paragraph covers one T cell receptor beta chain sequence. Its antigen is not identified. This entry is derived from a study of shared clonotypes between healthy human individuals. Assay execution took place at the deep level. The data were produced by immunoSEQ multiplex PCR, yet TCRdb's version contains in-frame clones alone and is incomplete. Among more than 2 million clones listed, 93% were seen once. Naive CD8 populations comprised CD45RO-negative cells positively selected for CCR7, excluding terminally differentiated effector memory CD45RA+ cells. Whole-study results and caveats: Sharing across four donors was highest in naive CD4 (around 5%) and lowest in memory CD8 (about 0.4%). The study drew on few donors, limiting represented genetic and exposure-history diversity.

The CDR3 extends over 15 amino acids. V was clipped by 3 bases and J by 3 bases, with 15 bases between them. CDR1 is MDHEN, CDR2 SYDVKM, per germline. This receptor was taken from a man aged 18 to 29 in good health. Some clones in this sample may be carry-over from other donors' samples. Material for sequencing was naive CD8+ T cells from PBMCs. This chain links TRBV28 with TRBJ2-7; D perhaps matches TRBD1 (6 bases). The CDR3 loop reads CASSLVQGINYEQYF. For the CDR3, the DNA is TGTGCCAGCAGTTTGGTTCAGGGGATAAACTACGAGCAGTACTTC.